The following is a T cell receptor beta chain sequence with its context. Its target is unknown. Some clones are missing from TCRdb's copy, which holds only in-frame ones; the method was immunoSEQ multiplex PCR. Among 130,000 or so clones listed, around 90% were seen once. This sample is part of a study of cytomegalovirus exposure and HLA in healthy donors. Study-wide results and limits: The classifier, whose performance was assessed in both the original and validation cohorts, reportedly diagnosed cytomegalovirus status with high specificity and sensitivity. Researchers reported that three CMV-associated chains were confirmed in vitro as CMV antigen-specific.

The donors were part of the roughly 130-subject validation cohort, which stood apart from the 666-subject first cohort. The CDR3 consists of 16 residues. Trimming stripped 4 bases from V and 5 bases from J, with 15 bases between. Germline V gene lookup returns CDR1 MGHRA and CDR2 YSYEKL. The V call is TRBV4-1, the J call TRBJ1-6; D is undetermined. Sample: PBMCs. This clonotype was sampled from a young woman in good health and CMV-seronegative. The CDR3 loop reads CASSPPVEGHNSPLHF. CDR3 coding DNA: TGCGCCAGCAGCCCCCCCGTGGAGGGCCATAATTCACCCCTCCACTTT.